This is a list of T cell receptor beta chains from one sample in a study of blood T cell repertoires in COVID-19. TCRdb's table, derived via immunoSEQ multiplex PCR, lists solely in-frame clones and lacks some. The sample gives some 130,000 clones, roughly four fifths of which show up once; 9.5% to 10% is in the top ten. The specimen was peripheral blood. The receptors shown here come from a man aged 35 to 55 with active or convalescent COVID-19. Both conserved end residues are part of each CDR3. A D gene is named only where the DNA matches it firmly. Not all rows give a size; the values are once, few, many and, for expanded clones, a class.

TRBV6-4	TRBJ1-6	-	15	-	CASSEGAADGAPLHF	TGTGCCAGCAGTGAGGGGGCGGCGGACGGGGCACCCCTCCACTTT
TRBV13	TRBJ1-4	-	16	-	CASSLKGPATNEKLFF	TGTGCCAGCAGCTTGAAGGGGCCAGCAACTAATGAAAAACTGTTTTTT
TRBV6-1	TRBJ1-5	-	15	-	CASSEVGSPNQPQHF	TGTGCCAGCAGTGAAGTAGGGAGCCCCAATCAGCCCCAGCATTTT
TRBV12-3/TRBV12-4	TRBJ2-2	-	12	-	CASSRVTGELFF	TGTGCCAGCAGTCGGGTAACCGGGGAGCTGTTTTTT
TRBV7-7	TRBJ2-5	-	15	-	CASSLGTGFQETQYF	TGTGCTAGCAGCTTAGGAACAGGGTTCCAAGAGACCCAGTACTTC
TRBV7-2	TRBJ1-1	-	15	TRBD1	CASSLTGALGTEAFF	TGTGCCAGCAGCTTGACAGGGGCCTTAGGGACTGAAGCTTTCTTT
TRBV5-1	TRBJ1-3	-	16	-	CASSQSVGSSRNTIYF	TGCGCCAGCAGCCAAAGCGTGGGGAGCTCTAGAAACACCATATATTTT
TRBV9	TRBJ2-4	once	15	TRBD1	CASSTSGQVENIQYF	TGTGCCAGCAGCACCTCCGGACAGGTTGAGAACATTCAGTACTTC
TRBV3-1/TRBV3-2	TRBJ2-3	once	15	-	CASSQSSGGVTQQYF	TGTGCCAGCAGCCAATCGTCCGGGGGAGTTACCCAGCAGTATTTT
TRBV29-1	TRBJ2-7	-	11	TRBD2	CSVGGNYEQYF	TGCAGCGTCGGGGGGAACTACGAGCAGTACTTC
TRBV12-5	TRBJ1-4	-	16	-	CASGFRSVAGNEKLFF	TGTGCTAGTGGTTTCAGGTCGGTTGCGGGGAATGAAAAACTGTTTTTT
TRBV27	TRBJ1-5	-	14	-	CASRFGGGNQPQHF	TGTGCCAGCAGATTCGGGGGGGGTAATCAGCCCCAGCATTTT
TRBV19	TRBJ2-1	-	14	-	CASSRNREANEQFF	TGTGCCAGTAGTAGAAACAGGGAAGCAAATGAGCAGTTCTTC
TRBV19	TRBJ2-2	-	14	-	CASSIASLTGELFF	TGTGCCAGTAGTATAGCCAGTCTCACCGGGGAGCTGTTTTTT
TRBV6-5	TRBJ2-3	-	14	TRBD2	CASNPGGFTDTQYF	TGTGCCTCAAACCCGGGGGGGTTCACAGATACGCAGTATTTT
TRBV7-6	TRBJ2-2	once	16	TRBD1	CASSSGQGADTGELFF	TGTGCCAGCAGCTCGGGACAGGGGGCGGACACCGGGGAGCTGTTTTTT
TRBV7-2	TRBJ1-5	few	15	-	CASSLGTIRDQPQHF	TGTGCCAGCAGCTTAGGTACAATACGGGATCAGCCCCAGCATTTT
TRBV19	TRBJ1-2	-	12	-	CASNARGYGYTF	TGTGCCAGTAATGCCAGGGGCTATGGCTACACCTTC
TRBV19	TRBJ2-1	-	15	TRBD2	CASSASTSGGREQFF	TGTGCCAGTAGTGCGTCGACTAGCGGGGGTCGTGAGCAGTTCTTC
TRBV5-6	TRBJ1-1	-	13	-	CASRGMGGTEAFF	TGTGCCAGCAGGGGGATGGGAGGGACTGAAGCTTTCTTT
TRBV7-6	TRBJ2-3	-	16	TRBD2	CASSLGGGGARNTQYF	TGTGCCAGCAGCTTAGGGGGCGGGGGGGCCCGAAATACGCAGTATTTT
TRBV11-1	TRBJ2-1	-	14	-	CASSLSGKYNEQFF	TGTGCCAGCAGCTTAAGCGGAAAGTACAATGAGCAGTTCTTC
TRBV5-1	TRBJ2-3	-	17	TRBD2	CASSYGTSGGSTDTQYF	TGCGCCAGCAGCTACGGGACTAGCGGGGGTAGCACAGATACGCAGTATTTT
TRBV9	TRBJ1-6	-	13	-	CASRADSNSPLHF	TGTGCCAGCAGGGCAGACAGTAATTCACCCCTCCACTTT
TRBV11-2	TRBJ1-2	-	17	TRBD1	CASSLAPGQGKNYGYTF	TGTGCCAGCAGCTTAGCCCCGGGACAGGGTAAAAACTATGGCTACACCTTC
TRBV7-2	TRBJ2-7	-	11	-	CASSTGIEQYF	TGTGCCAGCAGTACAGGGATCGAGCAGTACTTC
TRBV7-2	TRBJ2-7	-	15	TRBD1	CASSRDRGPTYEQYF	TGTGCCAGCAGCCGGGACAGGGGGCCGACCTACGAGCAGTACTTC
TRBV11-3	TRBJ2-3	-	16	TRBD1	CASSSWTGGSTDTQYF	TGTGCCAGCAGCTCCTGGACAGGGGGAAGCACAGATACGCAGTATTTT
TRBV7-2	TRBJ2-1	-	15	TRBD1	CASSLEQGALNEQFF	TGTGCCAGCAGCTTAGAACAGGGGGCGCTCAATGAGCAGTTCTTC
TRBV5-1	TRBJ2-1	-	17	TRBD2	CASSLGVAGGRRGEQFF	TGCGCCAGCAGCTTGGGAGTAGCGGGGGGTCGGCGAGGTGAGCAGTTCTTC
TRBV18	TRBJ2-7	-	14	-	CASSPLPASYEQYF	TGTGCCAGCTCACCACTCCCAGCGAGCTACGAGCAGTACTTC
TRBV5-3	TRBJ1-5	-	17	TRBD1	CARSPSVTGGGNQPQHF	TGTGCCAGAAGCCCTTCAGTCACAGGGGGTGGCAATCAGCCCCAGCATTTT
TRBV10-1	TRBJ1-5	-	14	-	CASSESGRGQPQHF	TGCGCCAGCAGTGAGTCAGGGAGGGGTCAGCCCCAGCATTTT
TRBV24-1	TRBJ2-2	-	15	TRBD1	CATSDRDSSTGELFF	TGTGCCACCAGTGATAGGGACAGCTCCACCGGGGAGCTGTTTTTT
TRBV9	TRBJ1-1	-	17	TRBD1	CASSINPDRVYDTEAFF	TGTGCCAGCAGCATAAATCCGGACAGGGTGTATGACACTGAAGCTTTCTTT
TRBV18	TRBJ1-5	-	14	-	CASSKDMSNQPQHF	TGTGCCAGCTCAAAGGACATGAGCAATCAGCCCCAGCATTTT
TRBV3-1/TRBV3-2	TRBJ1-6	-	16	TRBD1	CASSQEGGAGNSPLHF	TGTGCCAGCAGCCAAGAAGGGGGCGCGGGAAATTCACCCCTCCACTTT
TRBV5-1	TRBJ2-3	-	16	TRBD2	CASSPVLAGDTDTQYF	TGCGCCAGCAGCCCGGTACTAGCGGGGGACACAGATACGCAGTATTTT
TRBV6-4	TRBJ2-3	-	15	TRBD2	CASSPTSGGPDTQYF	TGTGCCAGCAGTCCGACTAGCGGGGGGCCAGATACGCAGTATTTT
TRBV12-3/TRBV12-4	TRBJ1-1	-	13	-	CASSDSMNTEAFF	TGTGCCAGCAGTGACAGCATGAACACTGAAGCTTTCTTT
TRBV7-8	TRBJ2-5	-	14	-	CASSRKITQETQYF	TGTGCCAGCAGCCGAAAGATTACTCAAGAGACCCAGTACTTC
TRBV10-1	TRBJ1-5	few	18	-	CASSESAGWPYSNQPQHF	TGCGCCAGCAGTGAGTCGGCAGGGTGGCCCTATAGCAATCAGCCCCAGCATTTT
TRBV6-5	TRBJ1-5	-	13	TRBD1	CASRTGLDQPQHF	TGTGCCAGCAGGACAGGGTTGGATCAGCCCCAGCATTTT
TRBV6-5	TRBJ1-3	-	15	-	CASMPGHNSGNTIYF	TGTGCCAGCATGCCGGGACACAACTCTGGAAACACCATATATTTT
TRBV6-6	TRBJ1-1	-	13	TRBD1	CASREQGPTEAFF	TGTGCCAGCAGGGAACAGGGGCCCACTGAAGCTTTCTTT
TRBV20-1	TRBJ1-5	few	15	-	CSASGGFLGNQPQHF	TGCAGTGCTAGTGGAGGGTTTTTGGGCAATCAGCCCCAGCATTTT
TRBV19	TRBJ2-2	-	16	-	CASSMGWRESTGELFF	TGTGCCAGTAGTATGGGGTGGAGGGAGAGCACCGGGGAGCTGTTTTTT
TRBV11-2	TRBJ2-3	-	14	-	CASSQRQGTDTQYF	TGTGCCAGCAGCCAAAGACAAGGCACAGATACGCAGTATTTT
TRBV7-2	TRBJ1-2	-	14	-	CASSPDGTLLGYTF	TGTGCCAGCAGCCCAGACGGGACTCTACTTGGCTACACCTTC
TRBV5-1	TRBJ2-3	-	14	-	CASSPGQVTDTQYF	TGCGCCAGCAGCCCGGGACAAGTCACAGATACGCAGTATTTT
TRBV6-5	TRBJ1-1	-	14	-	CASSPPGGHTEAFF	TGTGCCAGCAGTCCCCCGGGGGGGCACACTGAAGCTTTCTTT
TRBV5-7	TRBJ1-2	-	13	-	CASSSHRGYGYTF	TGTGCCAGCAGCTCACATAGGGGTTATGGCTACACCTTC
TRBV6-5	TRBJ1-1	-	15	-	CASSYHRRGNTEAFF	TGTGCCAGCAGTTACCACCGGAGGGGGAACACTGAAGCTTTCTTT
TRBV30	TRBJ1-1	-	13	-	CAWSVAGTTEAFF	TGTGCCTGGAGTGTGGCGGGGACGACTGAAGCTTTCTTT
TRBV12-5	TRBJ2-3	-	17	TRBD2	CASGPALAGGTRYTQYF	TGTGCTAGTGGACCGGCCCTAGCGGGGGGTACCAGATATACGCAGTATTTT
TRBV7-2	TRBJ2-7	-	14	TRBD1	CASSIGQGPYEQYF	TGTGCCAGCAGCATAGGACAGGGGCCCTACGAGCAGTACTTC
TRBV7-9	TRBJ1-2	-	13	-	CASSFTGVGGYTF	TGTGCCAGCAGCTTCACGGGGGTCGGAGGCTACACCTTC
TRBV5-1	TRBJ2-2	-	13	TRBD1	CASSWDRDGELFF	TGCGCCAGCAGCTGGGACAGGGACGGGGAGCTGTTTTTT
TRBV2	TRBJ2-1	few	12	TRBD2	CASIWGGNEQFF	TGTGCCAGCATCTGGGGGGGCAATGAGCAGTTCTTC